The 2 T cell receptor beta chains below were found in one sample sequenced in a study of T cells after yellow fever vaccination. TCRdb re-called the 5' RACE reads through MiXCR, storing one row per CDR3 protein. In the table there are about 340,000 distinct CDR3 sequences, approximately 12% of which are singletons. The sequences come from CD4+ T cells sorted from PBMCs, collected 15 days after the yellow fever booster vaccination. These receptors all stem from a man between 18 and 29 years old who received the YFV17D yellow fever vaccine.

This clonotype was detected a few times. The chain has TRBV18 and TRBJ2-3; weak D call: TRBD1 (6 bases). There are 15 residues in the CDR3. Germline assignment: CDR1 KGHSH and CDR2 LQKENI. V shed 3 bases and J shed 2 bases, with 12 bases lying between them. CDR3 coding DNA: TGTGCCAGCTCACCCCGGGACACCCTCACAGATACGCAGTATTTT. This codes for CASSPRDTLTDTQYF.

This chain links TRBV11-3 with TRBJ1-1, with TRBD1 matching 7 bases. Losses at the gene ends were 5 bases for V and 7 bases for J; bases not matched to a gene: 7. Germline V lookup: CDR1 SGHNT, CDR2 YENEEA. The CDR3 consists of 13 residues. For the CDR3, the DNA is TGTGCCAGCAGCCGCGGGACAGCAGGTGAAGCTTTCTTT. Residues: CASSRGTAGEAFF.